Described below is a single TCR beta chain sequence and its context. The data were taken from a study of PD-L1 blockade in urothelial cancer. Study at large: Blood was tested 3 weeks (second dose) and 6 weeks into treatment.

CDR3 length: 14 amino acids. V lost 4 bases and J lost 6, with 13 bases in between. From germline, CDR1 is SGHDT and CDR2 YYEEEE. Assay: immunoSEQ multiplex PCR; the TCRdb copy retains only in-frame clones and omits some. The sample lists 45,000 or so clones, around 88% seen once, with about 4.2% in the top ten. This TCR was recovered from an elderly man with urothelial cancer. The chain has TRBV5-6 and TRBJ2-2; perhaps TRBD2 as D (5 bases). The material sequenced was PBMCs, taken around atezolizumab (anti-PD-L1) treatment. The CDR3 DNA reads as TGTGCCAGCAGCCTGATAACTAGGGCCGGGGAGCTGTTTTTT. It yields the protein CASSLITRAGELFF.